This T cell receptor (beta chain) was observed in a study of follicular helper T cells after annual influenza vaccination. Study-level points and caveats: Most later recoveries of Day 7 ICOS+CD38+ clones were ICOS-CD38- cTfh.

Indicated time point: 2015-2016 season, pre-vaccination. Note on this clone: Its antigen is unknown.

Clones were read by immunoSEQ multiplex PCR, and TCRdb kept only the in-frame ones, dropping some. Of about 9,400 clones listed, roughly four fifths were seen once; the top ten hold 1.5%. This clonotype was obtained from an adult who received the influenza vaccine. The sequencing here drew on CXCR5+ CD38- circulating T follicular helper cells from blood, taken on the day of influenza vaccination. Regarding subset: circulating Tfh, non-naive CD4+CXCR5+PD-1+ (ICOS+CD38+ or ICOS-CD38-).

The CDR3 DNA reads as TGTGCCAGCAGCTTAGATGGGACTAGCGGATTCAATGAGCAGTTCTTC. It yields the protein CASSLDGTSGFNEQFF. The chain carries TRBV11-3 and TRBJ2-1, with 11 bases fitting TRBD2. This CDR3 has 16 residues. The V and J ends lost 0 bases and 6 bases, in that order; junction bases with no gene match: 4. CDR1 and CDR2 (germline): SGHNT, YENEEA.